These T cell receptor beta chains were read from a single sample in a study of metastatic and nonmetastatic thyroid tumors. TCRdb re-called the PCR reads via MiXCR. The sample has tens of thousands of clones, over 20% seen once. The sequenced sample consisted of blood. The source of these receptors is a male donor with papillary thyroid cancer or a benign thyroid nodule (not recorded which). Some clones in this sample may be carry-over from other donors' samples. Both conserved end residues are part of each CDR3. Each record gives: clone size, D gene, J gene, V gene, CDR3 protein, CDR3 DNA. A D gene is named only where the DNA matches it firmly. Where a row states a size, it is once, few, many or the class of an expanded clone; other rows omit it.

many	TRBD1	TRBJ2-7	TRBV11-1	CASSLDRGLYRYEQYF	TGTGCCAGCAGCTTGGACAGGGGCCTTTATCGGTACGAGCAGTACTTC
many	-	TRBJ2-3	TRBV13	CASSLVLGVDTQYF	TGTGCCAGCAGCTTAGTATTGGGGGTAGATACGCAGTATTTT
-	-	TRBJ2-2	TRBV9	CASSVGGGNRDTGELFF	TGTGCCAGCAGCGTAGGAGGAGGTAATCGAGATACCGGGGAGCTGTTTTTT
-	TRBD2	TRBJ2-3	TRBV20-1	CSATLAGDTDTQYF	TGCAGTGCCACACTAGCGGGGGACACAGATACGCAGTATTTT
-	-	TRBJ1-6	TRBV11-2	CASSLPSSYNSPLHF	TGTGCCAGCAGCCTCCCTAGCTCCTATAATTCACCCCTCCACTTT
few	TRBD1	TRBJ2-7	TRBV28	CASSSVGQGALRQYF	TGTGCCAGCAGTTCAGTGGGACAGGGGGCGCTAAGGCAGTACTTC
-	TRBD2	TRBJ2-5	TRBV10-3	CAISGGSGGIRSSDETQYF	TGTGCCATCAGTGGCGGTAGCGGGGGGATCCGCAGCTCCGATGAGACCCAGTACTTC
-	-	TRBJ2-7	TRBV6-5	CASSYEGPPREQYF	TGTGCCAGCAGTTACGAGGGGCCGCCCCGTGAGCAGTACTTC
many	-	TRBJ1-1	TRBV5-1	CASSLGGLQGGEAFF	TGCGCCAGCAGCTTGGGGGGCCTCCAAGGGGGTGAAGCTTTCTTT
many	-	TRBJ2-2	TRBV19	CASSIDSSRRTGELFF	TGTGCCAGTAGTATAGATTCTAGCCGGCGCACCGGGGAGCTGTTTTTT
medium-sized	TRBD1	TRBJ2-7	TRBV30	CAWRGKGAPYEQYF	TGTGCCTGGAGGGGGAAGGGGGCCCCCTACGAGCAGTACTTC
many	TRBD2	TRBJ2-3	TRBV20-1	CSAPSLRSGLRTDTQYF	TGCAGTGCTCCGAGTCTTCGTAGCGGGTTGCGAACAGATACGCAGTATTTT
many	-	TRBJ2-7	TRBV27	CASATGMGEQYF	TGTGCCAGCGCCACAGGGATGGGGGAGCAGTACTTC
many	-	TRBJ1-1	TRBV10-2	CASSESRKMNTEAFF	TGCGCCAGCAGTGAGTCGCGGAAGATGAACACTGAAGCTTTCTTT
-	TRBD2	TRBJ2-7	TRBV3-1	CASSQLAGAEQYF	TGTGCCAGCAGCCAACTAGCGGGAGCCGAGCAGTACTTC
many	-	TRBJ2-3	TRBV28	CASSSSDGRRGTDTQYF	-
few	-	TRBJ1-2	TRBV12-3/TRBV12-4	CASSTGVGNGYTF	TGTGCCAGCAGTACTGGAGTGGGTAATGGCTACACCTTC
many	-	TRBJ2-3	TRBV29-1	CSVAGGRTDAQYF	TGCAGCGTTGCTGGGGGGAGGACAGACGCGCAGTATTTT
many	TRBD1	TRBJ1-1	TRBV28	CASSLGTGRSITEAFF	TGTGCCAGCAGTTTGGGGACAGGGCGGTCTATCACTGAAGCTTTCTTT
many	-	TRBJ2-7	TRBV11-2	CASSPGVEQYF	TGTGCCAGCAGCCCGGGTGTCGAGCAGTACTTC
-	-	TRBJ1-2	TRBV14	CASSQGREAYGYTF	TGTGCCAGCAGCCAGGGGAGGGAGGCCTATGGCTACACCTTC
-	-	TRBJ1-1	TRBV20-1	CSARGNTEAFF	TGCAGTGCTAGGGGGAACACTGAAGCTTTCTTT
many	TRBD1	TRBJ1-6	TRBV12-3/TRBV12-4	CASSPTGTYSPLHF	TGTGCCAGCAGTCCGACAGGGACTTATTCACCCCTCCACTTT
many	TRBD2	TRBJ2-5	TRBV30	CAWSPPGLAGGETQYF	TGTGCCTGGAGTCCCCCGGGACTAGCGGGAGGGGAGACCCAGTACTTC
-	-	TRBJ1-1	TRBV20-1	CSARVGGGFAFF	TGCAGTGCTAGAGTGGGAGGAGGGTTCGCTTTCTTT
many	TRBD2	TRBJ2-1	TRBV24-1	CATSDPGTSGGNEQFF	TGTGCCACCAGTGATCCCGGGACTAGCGGGGGCAATGAGCAGTTCTTC
many	TRBD1	TRBJ1-6	TRBV6-1	CASSFDGTGGSPLHF	TGTGCCAGCAGCTTCGACGGGACAGGGGGTTCACCCCTCCACTTT
few	TRBD1	TRBJ1-4	TRBV25-1	CASSANDRVREKLFF	TGTGCCAGCAGTGCTAACGACAGGGTTAGAGAAAAACTGTTTTTT
many	-	TRBJ2-1	TRBV19	CASSISYNEQFF	TGTGCCAGTAGTATCTCCTACAATGAGCAGTTCTTC
many	-	TRBJ2-7	TRBV5-1	CASSSGAQRGYEQYF	TGCGCCAGCAGCTCGGGAGCCCAACGGGGTTACGAGCAGTACTTC
few	-	TRBJ2-3	TRBV6-5	CASSYSSGSGPDTQYF	TGTGCCAGCAGTTACTCGAGCGGTAGCGGTCCGGATACGCAGTATTTT
-	-	TRBJ1-1	TRBV30	CAWIRNTEAFF	TGTGCCTGGATTCGAAACACTGAAGCTTTCTTT
many	-	TRBJ1-2	TRBV11-2	CASSRDGVNYGYTF	TGTGCCAGCAGCAGGGACGGGGTAAACTATGGCTACACCTTC
-	-	TRBJ2-2	TRBV2	CASSVDNTGELFF	TGTGCCAGCAGTGTGGATAACACCGGGGAGCTGTTTTTT
many	-	TRBJ1-2	TRBV10-3	CAISELTVSTYGYTF	TGTGCCATCAGTGAGTTGACAGTATCCACCTATGGCTACACCTTC
few	-	TRBJ1-5	TRBV28	CASSLVWCLQPQHF	TGTGCCAGCAGTTTGGTGTGGTGTTTACAGCCCCAGCATTTT
many	-	TRBJ2-5	TRBV27	CASSFIREETQYF	TGTGCCAGCAGTTTCATCCGGGAAGAGACCCAGTACTTC
few	-	TRBJ1-3	TRBV6-2/TRBV6-3	CASGSATSGNTIYF	TGTGCCAGCGGGTCGGCAACCTCTGGAAACACCATATATTTT
-	TRBD1	TRBJ1-1	TRBV4-2	CASAGTGANTEAFF	TGTGCCAGCGCTGGGACAGGGGCGAACACTGAAGCTTTCTTT
-	TRBD2	TRBJ2-5	TRBV9	CASASGSLGETQYF	TGTGCCAGCGCTAGCGGGAGCTTGGGGGAGACCCAGTACTTC
-	TRBD1	TRBJ1-3	TRBV5-1	CASSPYRGASGNTIYF	TGCGCCAGCAGCCCCTACAGGGGAGCGTCTGGAAACACCATATATTTT